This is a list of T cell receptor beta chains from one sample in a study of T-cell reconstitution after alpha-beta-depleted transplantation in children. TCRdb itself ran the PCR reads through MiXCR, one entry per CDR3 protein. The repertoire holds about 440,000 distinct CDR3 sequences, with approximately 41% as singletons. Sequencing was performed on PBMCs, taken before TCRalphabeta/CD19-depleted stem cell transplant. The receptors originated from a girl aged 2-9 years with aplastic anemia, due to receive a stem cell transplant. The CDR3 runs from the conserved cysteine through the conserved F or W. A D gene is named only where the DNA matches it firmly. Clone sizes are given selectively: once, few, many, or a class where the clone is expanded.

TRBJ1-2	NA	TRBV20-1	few	CSAVGTEFYGYTF	TGCAGTGCCGTTGGGACGGAGTTCTATGGCTACACCTTC
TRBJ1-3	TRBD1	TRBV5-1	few	CASSLGADRAGNTIYF	TGCGCCAGCAGCTTGGGAGCAGACAGGGCTGGAAACACCATATATTTT
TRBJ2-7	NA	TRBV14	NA	CASRPTDSYEQYF	TGTGCCAGCAGGCCTACAGATTCCTACGAGCAGTACTTC
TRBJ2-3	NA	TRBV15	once	CATSRDSNTQYF	TGTGCCACCAGCAGAGATAGCAATACGCAGTATTTT
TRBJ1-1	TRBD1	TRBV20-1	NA	CSAPTGANTEAFF	TGCAGTGCCCCGACAGGGGCGAACACTGAAGCTTTCTTT
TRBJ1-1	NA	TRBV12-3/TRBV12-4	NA	CASTETAQGFGTEAFF	TGTGCCAGCACCGAGACCGCCCAGGGGTTCGGCACTGAAGCTTTCTTT
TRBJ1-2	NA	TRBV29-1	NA	CSVEMAGRYYGYTF	TGCAGCGTTGAAATGGCAGGACGGTATTATGGCTACACCTTC
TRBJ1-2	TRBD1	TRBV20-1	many	CSATRDRGTYTF	TGCAGTGCTACCCGGGACAGGGGTACCTACACCTTC
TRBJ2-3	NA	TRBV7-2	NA	CASRALADTQYF	TGTGCCAGCAGGGCTTTGGCAGATACGCAGTATTTT
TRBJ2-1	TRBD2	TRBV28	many	CASSVPLAGAYNEQFF	TGTGCCAGCAGTGTTCCACTAGCGGGAGCCTACAATGAGCAGTTCTTC
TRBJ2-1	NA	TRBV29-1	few	CSVSGYEQFF	TGCAGCGTTTCGGGATACGAGCAGTTCTTC
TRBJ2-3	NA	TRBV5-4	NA	CASSLILGGITDTQYF	TGTGCCAGCAGCTTAATCCTCGGCGGGATCACAGATACGCAGTATTTT
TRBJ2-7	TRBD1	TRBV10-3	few	CAISGQVRSYEQYF	TGTGCCATCAGCGGACAGGTGAGGTCCTACGAGCAGTACTTC
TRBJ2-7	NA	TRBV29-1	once	CSVADTSFEQYF	TGCAGCGTGGCCGACACCTCCTTTGAGCAGTACTTC
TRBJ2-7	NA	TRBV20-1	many	CSARILTFSSYEQYF	TGCAGTGCTAGAATACTAACTTTTAGCTCCTACGAGCAGTACTTC
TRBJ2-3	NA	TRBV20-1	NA	CSARDEGRGSTDTQYF	TGCAGTGCTAGAGATGAAGGGCGGGGTAGCACAGATACGCAGTATTTT
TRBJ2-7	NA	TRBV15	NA	CATSRDPTGNEQYF	TGTGCCACCAGCAGAGACCCGACAGGCAACGAGCAGTACTTC
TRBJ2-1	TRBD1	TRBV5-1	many	CASSLGQGAVNEQFF	TGCGCCAGCAGCTTGGGACAGGGCGCGGTCAATGAGCAGTTCTTC
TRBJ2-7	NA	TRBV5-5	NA	CASSLGVNPYEQYF	TGTGCCAGCAGCTTGGGGGTCAACCCCTACGAGCAGTACTTC
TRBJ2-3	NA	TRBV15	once	CATSTRLGTDTQYF	TGTGCCACCAGCACGCGACTAGGCACAGATACGCAGTATTTT
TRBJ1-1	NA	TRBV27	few	CASSNSLEAFF	TGTGCCAGCAGTAACAGCCTTGAAGCTTTCTTT
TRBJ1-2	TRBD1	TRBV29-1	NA	CSVEEDRVNYGYTF	TGCAGCGTTGAAGAGGACAGGGTCAATTATGGCTACACCTTC
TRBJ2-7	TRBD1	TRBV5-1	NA	CASSFSGQTHEQYF	TGCGCCAGCAGCTTTTCGGGACAGACCCACGAGCAGTACTTC
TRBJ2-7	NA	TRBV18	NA	CASSPRGGEQYF	TGTGCCAGCTCACCACGGGGAGGCGAGCAGTACTTC
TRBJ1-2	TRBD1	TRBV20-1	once	CSAADRGGYGYTF	TGCAGTGCCGCCGACAGGGGTGGATATGGCTACACCTTC
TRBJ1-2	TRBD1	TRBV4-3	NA	CASSPRTGGFYGYTF	TGCGCCAGCAGCCCAAGGACAGGGGGCTTCTATGGCTACACCTTC
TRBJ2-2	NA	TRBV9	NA	CASSVATRPPGELFF	TGTGCCAGCAGCGTAGCTACCAGGCCACCCGGGGAGCTGTTTTTT
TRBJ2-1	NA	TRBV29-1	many	CSVKDRTHNEQFF	TGCAGCGTTAAAGACCGAACACACAATGAGCAGTTCTTC